The 29 T cell receptor beta chains below were found in one sample sequenced in a study of OX40 agonist ivuxolimab in advanced cancers. Produced via immunoSEQ multiplex PCR; TCRdb's table is partial and in-frame only. The data hold 80,000 or so clones, with roughly 88% observed a single time. This specimen consisted of CD4+ or CD8+ T cells sorted from blood, obtained in a trial of the OX40 agonist ivuxolimab. All receptors derive from an adult with an advanced solid tumor such as melanoma, head and neck, liver or kidney cancer.

The DNA for the CDR3 is TGTGCCAGTAGTATTAGGGGCACAGATACGCAGTATTTT. Translation: CASSIRGTDTQYF. The chain has TRBV19 and TRBJ2-3; D unresolved. Trimming left V 3 bases short and J 1 base short, with 5 bases between. The length of the CDR3 is 13 residues. Germline V gene sequence: CDR1 LNHDA, CDR2 SQIVND (reference sequence).

This sequence joins TRBV18 and TRBJ1-4, with 8 positions matching TRBD1. The length of the CDR3 is 13 residues. In germline, CDR1 is KGHSH, CDR2 LQKENI. V lost 8 bases and J lost 6; bases outside the gene matches: 5. Here the CDR3 reads CASTGQGDEKLFF. The CDR3 DNA reads TGTGCCAGCACCGGACAGGGTGATGAAAAACTGTTTTTT.

The rearrangement joins TRBV4-1 to TRBJ2-2, with 8 bases fitting TRBD2. Germline-derived CDR1 and CDR2 are MGHRA and YSYEKL. V lost 4 bases and J lost 7; bases outside the gene matches: 14. This CDR3 spans 17 amino acids. The DNA for the CDR3 is TGCGCCAGCAGCCTGGGTGGCGGGACTAGGCGTATCGGGGAGCTGTTTTTT. Translating it yields CASSLGGGTRRIGELFF.

This chain joins TRBV13 and TRBJ2-5; TRBD2 matches at 9 bases. CDR1 and CDR2 from the germline V gene are PRHDT and FYEKMQ (reference sequence). V lost 4 bases and J lost 5; bases outside the gene matches: 11. This CDR3 contains 16 residues. This CDR3 reads CASSSRNSGSTETQYF. In DNA form, the CDR3 reads TGTGCCAGCAGCTCAAGGAATAGCGGGAGTACGGAGACCCAGTACTTC.

The chain employs TRBV29-1 and TRBJ2-1; D is uncertain. Germline V gene sequence: CDR1 SQVTM, CDR2 ANQGSEA. This CDR3 is built from 12 residues. Trimming left V 4 bases short and J 10 bases short, with 14 bases between. DNA of the CDR3: TGCAGCGTTGTGAGAACGAGTAGCGAGCAGTTCTTC. Residues: CSVVRTSSEQFF.

The rearrangement links TRBV7-3 to TRBJ2-3; the match to TRBD2 covers 9 bases. Trimming cost V 1 base and J 0 bases; bases outside gene matches: 5. Germline V gene data show CDR1 as SGHTA and CDR2 as FQGTGA. The CDR3 contains 17 residues. The DNA of the CDR3 is TGTGCCAGCAGCTTAAGGGAGCGGGGGGCTAGCACAGATACGCAGTATTTT. It yields the protein CASSLRERGASTDTQYF. Filled out from reference TRBV7-3 and TRBJ2-3, the complete variable domain reads GAGVSQTPSNKVTEKGKYVELRCDPISGHTALYWYRQSLGQGPEFLIYFQGTGAADDSGLPNDRFFAVRPEGSVSTLKIQRTERGDSAVYLCASSLRERGASTDTQYFGPGTRLTVL.

The chain recombines TRBV2 with TRBJ2-5, with D unresolved. The CDR3 is 12 residues long. Germline assignment: CDR1 SNHLY and CDR2 FYNNEI. V dropped 7 bases and J dropped 5 bases, with 11 bases sitting between them. The CDR3 loop reads CASNTHPETQYF. Here the CDR3 DNA reads TGTGCCAGCAACACGCATCCGGAGACCCAGTACTTC.

The chain joins TRBV19 to TRBJ2-7, with unresolved D. V was shortened by 6 bases and J by 2 bases, with 14 bases between the two germline ends. Germline values: CDR1 LNHDA, CDR2 SQIVND (reference sequence). The CDR3 is 14 amino acids. CDR3: CASRPTTTAYEQYF. The CDR3, as DNA: TGTGCCAGTAGGCCCACTACGACCGCCTACGAGCAGTACTTC.

The gene calls are TRBV11-2 and TRBJ2-5; possibly TRBD2 for D (6 bases). V was cut by 5 bases and J by 0 bases, with 10 bases left in between. CDR1 SGHAT and CDR2 FQNNGV come from the germline V gene. The CDR3 is made up of 14 amino acids. This chain's CDR3 is CASSTGDYQETQYF. The CDR3 region has the DNA TGTGCCAGCAGCACGGGAGACTACCAAGAGACCCAGTACTTC. Full variable domain (outside the CDR3, taken from reference TRBV11-2 and TRBJ2-5): EAGVAQSPRYKIIEKRQSVAFWCNPISGHATLYWYQQILGQGPKLLIQFQNNGVVDDSQLPKDRFSAERLKGVDSTLKIQPAKLEDSAVYLCASSTGDYQETQYFGPGTRLLVL.

This clone showed up just a few times. The chain recombines TRBV19 with TRBJ2-2; TRBD1 aligns across 10 bases. The CDR3 length is 16 residues. V shed 3 bases, J shed 6 bases, and the junction held 7 bases outside the gene matches. Germline assignment: CDR1 LNHDA and CDR2 SQIVND (reference sequence). The CDR3 sequence is CASSIKTGGAAGELFF. The DNA of the CDR3 is TGTGCCAGTAGTATTAAGACAGGGGGCGCCGCCGGGGAGCTGTTTTTT.

This clone occurred once. CDR3 bases: TGTGCCAGCAGCTTAACAGCGGGAGGGGATGAGCAGTTCTTC. Protein sequence: CASSLTAGGDEQFF. J is TRBJ2-1 and V is TRBV11-3, with TRBD2 matching 10 bases. The V and J ends lost 2 bases and 8 bases, in that order; junction bases with no gene match: 3. The CDR3 extends over 14 amino acids. CDR1 and CDR2 (germline): SGHNT, YENEEA.

The V gene is TRBV16, the J gene TRBJ2-7; 8 bases map to TRBD2. Germline assignment: CDR1 KGHSY and CDR2 FQNENV. This CDR3 spans 15 amino acids. V shed 2 bases, J shed 5 bases, and the junction held 8 bases outside the gene matches. The CDR3 loop is CASSQRGTSGHEQYF. Written as DNA, the CDR3 is TGTGCCAGCAGCCAAAGAGGTACTAGCGGCCACGAGCAGTACTTC.

V is TRBV7-2 and J is TRBJ1-3; tentative D call: TRBD1 (5 bases). Germline values: CDR1 SGHTA, CDR2 FQGNSA. This CDR3 region has 15 residues. Trimming removed 5 bases at V and 4 bases at J, with 15 bases between. The CDR3: CASSRYGHQGNTIYF. As DNA, the CDR3 is TGTGCCAGCAGCCGTTACGGACACCAGGGAAACACCATATATTTT.

V gene TRBV2 combines with J gene TRBJ1-4, with TRBD1 matching 8 bases. The CDR3 consists of 13 residues. V shed 4 bases, J shed 7 bases, and the junction held 2 bases outside the gene matches. Germline V gene sequence: CDR1 SNHLY, CDR2 FYNNEI. The CDR3 reads CASSGGTGEKLFF. CDR3 DNA: TGTGCCAGCAGTGGCGGGACAGGTGAAAAACTGTTTTTT.

The genes are TRBV10-1 and TRBJ1-1; 7 nucleotides line up with TRBD1. V lost 6 bases and J lost 8; bases outside the gene matches: 36. Germline CDR1 is WNHNN and CDR2 is SYGVQD (reference sequence). The CDR3 sequence is 22 residues long. For the CDR3, the DNA is TGCGCCAGCAGGGAAGGCGGACCGGGACAGAGACCCCATTGTCAGGTAGTAACCGAAGCTTTCTTT. This translates into CASREGGPGQRPHCQVVTEAFF.

J is TRBJ1-1 and V is TRBV5-1; D gene uncertain. The V gene lost 2 bases and the J gene lost 3 bases, with 8 bases spanning the gap. Germline values: CDR1 SGHRS, CDR2 YFSETQ. This CDR3 contains 13 residues. CDR3 nucleotide sequence: TGCGCCAGCAGCTTCGAGGGTTACACTGAAGCTTTCTTT. It translates to CASSFEGYTEAFF. The full variable domain, in which reference TRBV5-1 and TRBJ1-1 provide the parts outside the CDR3, is KAGVTQTPRYLIKTRGQQVTLSCSPISGHRSVSWYQQTPGQGLQFLFEYFSETQRNKGNFPGRFSGRQFSNSRSEMNVSTLELGDSALYLCASSFEGYTEAFFGQGTRLTVV.

The V gene is TRBV28, the J gene TRBJ1-5; no clear D. The germline CDR1 and CDR2 sequences are MDHEN and SYDVKM. This CDR3 has 15 residues. Trimming took off 2 bases at V and 1 base at J, with 9 bases between the two ends. The CDR3 here is CASSLGGESNQPQHF. The CDR3, as DNA: TGTGCCAGCAGTTTAGGAGGCGAGAGCAATCAGCCCCAGCATTTT.

J is TRBJ2-3 and V is TRBV19, with TRBD2 matching over 15 bases. Germline assignment: CDR1 LNHDA and CDR2 SQIVND (reference sequence). The CDR3 covers 14 residues. V dropped 7 bases and J dropped 8; count of bases not matched to a gene: 4. CDR3 sequence reads: CASTWTSGGGTQYF. In nucleotides, the CDR3 is TGTGCCAGTACTTGGACTAGCGGGGGGGGTACGCAGTATTTT.

The chain carries TRBV10-2 and TRBJ2-3, with 7 nucleotides matching TRBD2. Germline CDR1 and CDR2: WSHSY and SAAADI. The CDR3 sequence is 13 residues long. V gave up 5 bases and J gave up 6 bases; unmatched junction bases: 5. The CDR3 here is CASSRDYRDTQYF. As DNA, the CDR3 is TGCGCCAGCAGTCGGGACTACCGGGATACGCAGTATTTT.

The J gene is TRBJ1-6, the V gene TRBV11-3; D unresolved. CDR1 and CDR2 (germline): SGHNT, YENEEA. The V end was cut by 1 base, the J end by 8 bases, with 6 bases between. The CDR3 is 13 amino acids. The CDR3 sequence: CASSLVGDSPLHF. DNA of the CDR3: TGTGCCAGCAGCTTAGTTGGGGATTCACCCCTCCACTTT.

This clone was picked up one time. The chain employs TRBV4-1 and TRBJ2-5; TRBD2 agrees at 7 bases. The trim removed 1 base at V and 6 bases at J, leaving 5 bases unmatched. CDR1 is MGHRA, CDR2 YSYEKL, per germline. The CDR3 is 14 residues long. CDR3 loop: CASSQVGGIKTQYF. The CDR3 nucleotides read TGCGCCAGCAGCCAAGTGGGAGGGATAAAGACCCAGTACTTC.

The chain has TRBV21-1 and TRBJ2-1; TRBD2 reflects the table's D call only, with no check against the DNA. TRBV21-1 is a documented pseudogene. The CDR3 runs 18 residues. CDR3 amino acids: CASSNEGGEPSSYNEQFF. CDR3 DNA sequence: TGTGCCAGCAGCAATGAGGGGGGGGAACCGAGCTCCTACAATGAGCAGTTCTTC.

The chain employs TRBV9 and TRBJ2-3; tentatively, D is TRBD1 (5 bases). Germline V gives CDR1 SGDLS, CDR2 YYNGEE. The CDR3 covers 14 residues. Trimming pared 4 bases from V and 0 bases from J, leaving 9 bases between. CDR3 nucleotides: TGTGCCAGCAGCCAGAGACAGAGCACAGATACGCAGTATTTT. Amino acid sequence: CASSQRQSTDTQYF.

This chain's CDR3 is CASSYPGREQFF. The CDR3, as DNA: TGTGCCAGCAGTTACCCGGGCCGTGAGCAGTTCTTC. This chain uses TRBV6-5 with TRBJ2-1; no definite D call. The CDR3 has 12 amino acids. The V gene's germline CDR1 is MNHEY and CDR2 SVGAGI. The V and J ends lost 2 bases and 9 bases respectively, with 8 bases between them.

This chain uses TRBV5-1 with TRBJ1-2; TRBD1 is a possible D gene (5 bases). The ends were cut back, 4 bases at V and 6 bases at J, with 16 bases in the middle. The germline gives CDR1 SGHRS, CDR2 YFSETQ. There are 14 residues in the CDR3. The chain's CDR3 is CASSPGGTDDGYTF. The CDR3 DNA reads as TGCGCCAGCAGCCCCGGAGGGACTGACGATGGCTACACCTTC.

This clone was counted only a few times. V usage is TRBV9 and J usage is TRBJ1-3; 9 bases align to TRBD1. The CDR3 totals 14 residues. The germline V gene encodes CDR1 SGDLS and CDR2 YYNGEE. The V and J ends lost 4 bases and 7 bases, in that order; junction bases with no gene match: 6. This chain's CDR3 is CASSPRTGANTIYF. In DNA form, the CDR3 reads TGTGCCAGCAGCCCAAGGACAGGGGCGAACACCATATATTTT.

The chain recombines TRBV7-7 with TRBJ2-2; tentative D call: TRBD2 (5 bases). V was clipped by 2 bases and J by 4 bases, with 5 bases between them. This CDR3 is built from 13 residues. CDR1 is SSHAT, CDR2 FNYEAQ, per germline (reference sequence). CDR3 in DNA: TGTGCCAGCAGCTTAAGCGGCACCGGGGAGCTGTTTTTT. Translated: CASSLSGTGELFF.

In nucleotides, the CDR3 is TGCAGTGCTCCCCGGTTGTACGAGCAGTACTTC. Its protein is CSAPRLYEQYF. V and J are TRBV20-1 and TRBJ2-7; D uncertain. The germline V and J ends were trimmed by 5 bases and 4 bases, with 9 bases remaining between them. The CDR3 runs to 11 residues. In germline, CDR1 is DFQATT, CDR2 SNEGSKA (reference sequence).

In its sample, this clone was seen once. The rearrangement links TRBV11-3 to TRBJ2-1, with TRBD2 matching over 9 bases. The CDR3 is made up of 15 amino acids. From germline, CDR1 is SGHNT and CDR2 YENEEA. J was trimmed by 3 bases and V by 3 bases; bases with no gene match: 3. The CDR3 loop reads CASSFRTSDYNEQFF. The CDR3 bases are TGTGCCAGCAGCTTTAGGACTAGCGACTACAATGAGCAGTTCTTC.